This paragraph covers one T cell receptor (beta chain) sequence. Its antigen is as yet unknown. The data stem from a study of tumor and adjacent non-tumor tissue in lung cancer. Study information: The cohort had about 12 adenocarcinoma, a couple of squamous cell and 1 small cell patients. Aged about 30 to 76 years, patients included nine to ten men and a handful of women with stage I to III disease.

Study-level points and caveats: Shorter survival was associated with higher TCR diversity in tumors. Tumor tissue had significantly higher TCR diversity than normal lung.

CDR1 and CDR2 (germline): SGHAT, FQNNGV. CDR3 length: 14 amino acids. Deletions cut 4 bases from V and 11 bases from J, with 19 bases between. RNA was extracted from bulk tissue without any cell sorting. Three rounds of nested PCR, following a modified ARM-PCR protocol, produced the TCRbeta library. MiXCR was run by TCRdb on the multiplex PCR reads, yielding one entry per CDR3 protein. The sample lists approximately 140,000 distinct CDR3 sequences; 60% to 70% were seen once. The source material was lung tumor tissue. This chain joins TRBV11-2 and TRBJ2-3; D may be TRBD1 (5 bases). This receptor was obtained from a man between 60 and 75 years old with small cell lung cancer. The CDR3 DNA is TGTGCCAGCAGCTCTTACCTGACAGCCAATATGCAGTATTTT. Amino acids: CASSSYLTANMQYF.